Each of the 3 T cell receptor beta chains below was sequenced from the same sample in a study of cytomegalovirus exposure and HLA in healthy donors. PCR primers comprised 60 Vbeta and 13 Jbeta primers. The assay was immunoSEQ multiplex PCR, and TCRdb's table has in-frame clones only and misses some. Of 130,000 to 150,000 clones detected, almost 80% appear once; the ten largest clones hold 6.5% to 7%. What was sequenced was PBMCs. The receptors here all came from a woman aged 40 to 50 in good health and CMV-seropositive.

V is TRBV5-6 and J is TRBJ2-3; 7 bases line up with TRBD2. V shed 4 bases, J shed 11 bases, and the junction held 7 bases outside the gene matches. The CDR3 is made up of 12 amino acids. In germline, CDR1 is SGHDT, CDR2 YYEEEE. CDR3 residues: CASSVLAEGQYF. CDR3 nucleotide sequence: TGTGCCAGCAGCGTCCTAGCGGAAGGGCAGTATTTT.

The chain is built from TRBV19 and TRBJ2-7; 12 bases are a match to TRBD1. Losses at the gene ends were 9 bases for V and 4 bases for J; bases not matched to a gene: 10. This CDR3 is 15 amino acids long. The germline V gene has CDR1 LNHDA and CDR2 SQIVND (reference sequence). The CDR3 reads CASRGTGGGSYEQYF. The CDR3 nucleotides are TGTGCCAGCCGTGGGACAGGGGGCGGCTCTTACGAGCAGTACTTC.

The genes are TRBV28 and TRBJ2-5, with a weak D call TRBD1 (6 bases). Trimming left V 5 bases short and J 1 base short, with 11 bases between. The CDR3 spans 14 residues. From germline, CDR1 is MDHEN and CDR2 SYDVKM. CDR3 in DNA: TGTGCCAGCAGTATCACAGGGTTCCAAGAGACCCAGTACTTC. The encoded protein is CASSITGFQETQYF.